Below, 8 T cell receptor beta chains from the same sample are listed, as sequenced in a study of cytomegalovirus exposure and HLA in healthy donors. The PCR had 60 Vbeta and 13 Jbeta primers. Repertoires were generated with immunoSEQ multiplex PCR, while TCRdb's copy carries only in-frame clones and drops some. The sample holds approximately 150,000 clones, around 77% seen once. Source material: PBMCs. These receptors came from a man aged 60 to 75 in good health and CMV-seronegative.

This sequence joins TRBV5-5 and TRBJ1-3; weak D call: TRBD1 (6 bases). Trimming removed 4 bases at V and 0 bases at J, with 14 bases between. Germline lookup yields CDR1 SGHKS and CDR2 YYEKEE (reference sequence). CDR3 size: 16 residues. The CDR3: CASSDYRVRSGNTIYF. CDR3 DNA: TGTGCCAGCAGCGACTACAGGGTGCGCTCTGGAAACACCATATATTTT.

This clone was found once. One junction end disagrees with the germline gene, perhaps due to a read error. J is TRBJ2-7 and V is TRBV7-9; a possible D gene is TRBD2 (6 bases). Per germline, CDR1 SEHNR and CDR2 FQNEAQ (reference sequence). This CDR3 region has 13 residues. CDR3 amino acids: CSSSLPGLNEQYF. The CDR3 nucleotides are TGTTCCAGCAGCTTACCGGGACTTAATGAGCAGTACTTC.

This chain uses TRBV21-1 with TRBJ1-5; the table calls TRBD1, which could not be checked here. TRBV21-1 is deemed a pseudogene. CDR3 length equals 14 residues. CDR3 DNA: TGTGCCAGCAGCCCTCACAGGGGCCATCAGCCCCAGCATTTT. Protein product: CASSPHRGHQPQHF.

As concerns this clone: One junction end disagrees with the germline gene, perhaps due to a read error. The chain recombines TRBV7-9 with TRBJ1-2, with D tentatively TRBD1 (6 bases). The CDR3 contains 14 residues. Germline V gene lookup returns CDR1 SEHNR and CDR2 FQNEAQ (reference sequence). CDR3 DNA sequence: TGTTCCAGCGAAATCGCGGGGGGCCTGAAGGGCTACACCTTC. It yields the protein CSSEIAGGLKGYTF.

The CDR3 is CASTPGGTSGPGELFF. As DNA, the CDR3 is TGTGCCAGCACTCCGGGCGGGACTAGCGGTCCCGGGGAGCTGTTTTTT. J is TRBJ2-2 and V is TRBV28; 11 nucleotides align to TRBD2. The J segment lost 6 bases and the V segment lost 7 bases, leaving 10 bases of the junction unmatched. The CDR3 covers 16 residues. The germline V gene encodes CDR1 MDHEN and CDR2 SYDVKM.

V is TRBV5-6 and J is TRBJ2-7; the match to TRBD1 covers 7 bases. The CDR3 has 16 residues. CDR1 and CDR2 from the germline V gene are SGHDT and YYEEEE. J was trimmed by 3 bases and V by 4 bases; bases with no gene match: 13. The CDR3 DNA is TGTGCCAGCAGCCCTGATTTCTGGACAGGCGGCTACGAGCAGTACTTC. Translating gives CASSPDFWTGGYEQYF. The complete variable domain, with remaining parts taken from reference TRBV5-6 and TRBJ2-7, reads DAGVTQSPTHLIKTRGQQVTLRCSPKSGHDTVSWYQQALGQGPQFIFQYYEEEERQRGNFPDRFSGHQFPNYSSELNVNALLLGDSALYLCASSPDFWTGGYEQYFGPGTRLTVT.

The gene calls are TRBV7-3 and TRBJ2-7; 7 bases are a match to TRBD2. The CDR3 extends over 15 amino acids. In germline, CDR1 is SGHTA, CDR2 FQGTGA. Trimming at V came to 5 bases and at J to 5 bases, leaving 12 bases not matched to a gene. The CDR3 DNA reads TGTGCCAGCAGCCCGGTCGGACTAGGGGACCACGAGCAGTACTTC. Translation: CASSPVGLGDHEQYF.

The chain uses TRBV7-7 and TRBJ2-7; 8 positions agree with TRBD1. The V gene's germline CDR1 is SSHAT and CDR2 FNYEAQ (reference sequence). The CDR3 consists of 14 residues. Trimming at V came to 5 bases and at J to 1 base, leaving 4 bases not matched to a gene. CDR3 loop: CASSPGGSSYEQYF. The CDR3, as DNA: TGTGCCAGCAGCCCAGGGGGCTCTTCCTACGAGCAGTACTTC.